The 21 T cell receptor beta chains below were found in one sample sequenced in a study of prognosis after radiotherapy for stage I lung cancer. Genomic DNA yielded TCR beta CDR3, amplified by two-round multiplex PCR. Round one of PCR was performed, and it used primers specific to each TRBV and TRBJ gene. Via MiXCR, TCRdb re-called the multiplex PCR reads, giving one row per CDR3 protein. The sample has roughly 29,000 distinct CDR3 sequences; roughly 31% are singletons. The sequencing used PBMCs, collected before or after stereotactic body radiation therapy (not recorded which). The receptor set was obtained from a donor at least 50 years old with non-small cell lung cancer.

As regards this clonotype: A read error is likely here: a far larger clone is one base away. V is TRBV6-4 and J is TRBJ2-3, with 7 bases aligning to TRBD1. Germline values: CDR1 MRHNA, CDR2 SNTAGT. V dropped 8 bases and J dropped 3; count of bases not matched to a gene: 2. CDR3 size: 12 residues. CDR3 region: CASSQGTDTQYF. Written as DNA, the CDR3 is TGTGCCAGCTCACAGGGGACAGATACGCAGTATTTT.

Relative to its sample, this clonotype is medium-sized (0.01 to 0.1%). J is TRBJ1-3 and V is TRBV5-1; D not certain. The CDR3 runs 13 residues. V dropped 5 bases and J dropped 2 bases, with 8 bases sitting between them. Germline loops: CDR1 SGHRS, CDR2 YFSETQ. This chain's CDR3 is CASREGAGNTIYF. CDR3 nucleotide sequence: TGCGCCAGCAGAGAAGGTGCTGGAAACACCATATATTTT.

This clonotype was counted many times. This chain connects TRBV19 to TRBJ2-3, with 7 bases identical to TRBD2. V was clipped by 5 bases and J by 2 bases; unmatched bases: 16. Germline assignment: CDR1 LNHDA and CDR2 SQIVND (reference sequence). The CDR3 is made up of 18 amino acids. The CDR3 here is CASSPYKVTSDLTDTQYF. As DNA, the CDR3 is TGTGCCAGTAGTCCCTATAAGGTAACTAGCGACCTCACAGATACGCAGTATTTT. Filled out from reference TRBV19 and TRBJ2-3, the complete variable domain reads DGGITQSPKYLFRKEGQNVTLSCEQNLNHDAMYWYRQDPGQGLRLIYYSQIVNDFQKGDIAEGYSVSREKKESFPLTVTSAQKNPTAFYLCASSPYKVTSDLTDTQYFGPGTRLTVL.

This clonotype was detected many times. This sequence joins TRBV6-1 and TRBJ1-6; D is perhaps TRBD1 (6 bases). Germline V gives CDR1 MNHNS, CDR2 SASEGT. CDR3 length: 15 amino acids. The V end was cut by 6 bases, the J end by 5 bases, with 14 bases between. This CDR3 reads CASRQQGWDNSPLHF. The CDR3 nucleotides read TGTGCCAGCAGGCAACAGGGATGGGATAATTCACCCCTCCACTTT.

In regard to this clonotype: A far larger clone is one base from this, pointing to a likely read error. The V call is TRBV6-2 or TRBV6-3, the J call TRBJ1-1, with D unclear. V shed 5 bases and J shed 6 bases, with 13 bases lying between them. Germline values: CDR1 MNHEY, CDR2 SVGEGT. This CDR3 contains 13 residues. The CDR3 sequence is CASSVGKSSEAFF. The CDR3 DNA follows: TGTGCCAGCAGTGTGGGGAAGTCGTCTGAAGCTTTCTTT.

This clonotype was seen ten or more times. The chain employs TRBV5-1 and TRBJ2-1; 7 bases agree with TRBD2. The CDR3 loop spans 15 amino acids. The germline CDR1 and CDR2 sequences are SGHRS and YFSETQ. The V segment lost 0 bases and the J segment 4 bases; nucleotides outside the gene matches: 4. The CDR3 DNA sequence: TGCGCCAGCAGCTTGGAAGCGGGGACTTACAATGAGCAGTTCTTC. Protein product: CASSLEAGTYNEQFF.

Comment on this clonotype: Since a much larger clone is just one base distant, this may be a read error. This chain uses TRBV6-2 or TRBV6-3 with TRBJ2-3; a possible D gene is TRBD2 (9 bases). Trimming pared 9 bases from V and 0 bases from J, leaving 25 bases between. The CDR3 runs 18 residues. From germline, CDR1 is MNHEY and CDR2 SVGEGT. In DNA, the CDR3 is TGTGCCAGTGCGGGACAGGTGAGACTAGCGGTGAGCACAGATACGCAGTATTTT. It yields the protein CASAGQVRLAVSTDTQYF.

This clonotype appeared many times. The CDR3 coding sequence is TGTGCCAGCACCCAGACCTTTCAGGAGACCCAGTACTTC. Protein sequence: CASTQTFQETQYF. V usage is TRBV28 and J usage is TRBJ2-5; the D is unclear. With 7 bases removed from V and 5 bases from J, the gap between germline ends came to 14 bases. Germline-derived CDR1 and CDR2 are MDHEN and SYDVKM. The CDR3 totals 13 residues.

This clonotype was seen many times. The rearrangement joins TRBV5-1 to TRBJ2-1; 10 nucleotides align to TRBD2. The CDR3 covers 15 residues. Unmatched junction bases numbered 5, after V lost 2 bases and J lost 6 bases. CDR1 and CDR2 from the germline V gene are SGHRS and YFSETQ. The CDR3 DNA follows: TGCGCCAGCAGCTTTGAGTCTAGCGGGGGCAATGAGCAGTTCTTC. Residues: CASSFESSGGNEQFF. The full variable domain, its missing parts supplied by reference TRBV5-1 and TRBJ2-1, is KAGVTQTPRYLIKTRGQQVTLSCSPISGHRSVSWYQQTPGQGLQFLFEYFSETQRNKGNFPGRFSGRQFSNSRSEMNVSTLELGDSALYLCASSFESSGGNEQFFGPGTRLTVL.

V is TRBV5-6 and J is TRBJ1-1; 7 bases map to TRBD1. V lost 6 bases to trimming and J lost 8 bases; unmatched junction nucleotides: 16. The CDR3 loop spans 15 amino acids. Germline V gene sequence: CDR1 SGHDT, CDR2 YYEEEE. The CDR3 nucleotides are TGTGCCAGCACCTTTCGTGGGACAGTGGCTAGAGAAGCTTTCTTT. This codes for CASTFRGTVAREAFF.

Only one count was recorded for this clonotype. Given a far larger clone just one base away, this is likely a sequencing read error. The J gene is TRBJ1-4, the V gene TRBV6-4; 8 bases are shared with TRBD1. With 5 bases clipped from V and 7 bases from J, the junction kept 9 bases outside the gene matches. Germline CDR1 reads MRHNA; CDR2 reads SNTAGT. CDR3 length: 15 amino acids. CDR3: CASSSDRVAREKLFF. The CDR3 region has the DNA TGTGCCAGCAGTTCGGACAGGGTCGCGCGTGAAAAACTGTTTTTT.

CDR3 sequence (DNA): TGCAGTGCTAGTGGGGGACTCACCCTAGATACGCAGTATTTT. This translates into CSASGGLTLDTQYF. The chain combines TRBV20-1 with TRBJ2-3, with a tentative D call TRBD2 (6 bases). This CDR3 comprises 14 residues. Germline V gene sequence: CDR1 DFQATT, CDR2 SNEGSKA (reference sequence). V was clipped by 3 bases and J by 5 bases, with 15 bases between them.

With regard to this clonotype: A much bigger clone sits one base away, suggesting this may be a read error. The CDR3 sequence is CASSGPVQVEDEQFF. DNA for the CDR3: TGTGCCAGCAGTGGGCCGGTCCAAGTTGAGGATGAGCAGTTCTTC. J is TRBJ2-1 and V is TRBV6-2 or TRBV6-3; D remains ambiguous. Germline V gene sequence: CDR1 MNHEY, CDR2 SVGEGT. CDR3 size: 15 residues. Trimming pared 5 bases from V and 8 bases from J, leaving 19 bases between.

This clonotype was detected many times. This chain uses TRBV5-1 with TRBJ1-2; a possible D gene is TRBD1 (5 bases). The CDR3 is made up of 12 amino acids. The germline V gene has CDR1 SGHRS and CDR2 YFSETQ. V was pared by 2 bases and J by 8 bases, with 10 bases between. CDR3 loop: CASSFQGRGYTF. The CDR3 DNA is TGCGCCAGCAGCTTTCAGGGAAGGGGCTACACCTTC.

In its sample, this clonotype was seen many times. The chain has TRBV6-5 and TRBJ1-5; D not resolved. CDR1 MNHEY and CDR2 SVGAGI come from the germline V gene. The CDR3 length is 14 residues. The V gene lost 2 bases and the J gene lost 2 bases, with 7 bases spanning the gap. CDR3 sequence reads: CASSYRVGNQPQHF. For the CDR3, the DNA is TGTGCCAGCAGTTACAGGGTGGGCAATCAGCCCCAGCATTTT.

The V call is TRBV6-2 or TRBV6-3, the J call TRBJ1-4; D not certain. The germline CDR1 and CDR2 sequences are MNHEY and SVGEGT. The V end lost 10 bases, the J end lost 7 bases, and 16 bases lay between the germline ends. The CDR3 sequence is 13 residues long. The DNA for the CDR3 is TGTGCCAACAGACGGTACGGTGGTGAAAAACTGTTTTTT. Amino acids: CANRRYGGEKLFF.

As regards this clonotype: A read error is likely here: a far larger clone is one base away. The chain joins TRBV6-4 to TRBJ1-2, with D tentatively TRBD1 (5 bases). This CDR3 comprises 17 residues. Deletions cut 8 bases from V and 4 bases from J, with 26 bases between. Germline CDR1 and CDR2: MRHNA and SNTAGT. CDR3 sequence reads: CASSRRAFWGVGYGYTF. DNA for the CDR3: TGTGCCAGCTCCCGCCGGGCGTTTTGGGGGGTAGGCTATGGCTACACCTTC.

This clonotype was counted at least ten times. The V gene is TRBV2, the J gene TRBJ1-5; D remains unclear. V was shortened by 7 bases and J by 6 bases, with 13 bases between the two germline ends. This CDR3 is 13 amino acids long. Germline V gene data show CDR1 as SNHLY and CDR2 as FYNNEI. CDR3 nucleotide sequence: TGTGCCAGCAAAGCGGGGATGGTTCAGCCCCAGCATTTT. This codes for CASKAGMVQPQHF.

Of note for this clonotype: This is likely a read error, given that the CDR3 carries no conserved phenylalanine or tryptophan at its end. J is TRBJ1-6 and V is TRBV10-3; 7 positions match TRBD1. With V trimmed by 10 bases and J by 4 bases, 13 bases remained unmatched. The CDR3 runs 16 residues. The germline CDR1 and CDR2 sequences are ENHRY and SYGVKD. CDR3 amino acids: CATGERGGNYNSPLHL. The CDR3 bases are TGTGCCACCGGGGAAAGAGGGGGCAATTATAATTCACCCCTCCACTTA.

In the case of this clonotype: This likely reflects a read error, since a far larger clone is one base away. This sequence joins TRBV6-4 and TRBJ2-7; the match to TRBD2 covers 8 bases. Germline V gives CDR1 MRHNA, CDR2 SNTAGT. The V segment lost 6 bases and the J segment 3 bases; nucleotides outside the gene matches: 7. The length of the CDR3 is 14 residues. CDR3 residues: CASSSGTSNYEQYF. CDR3 coding DNA: TGTGCCAGCAGCTCCGGGACTAGTAACTACGAGCAGTACTTC.

This clonotype was counted at least ten times. The chain links TRBV28 to TRBJ2-3, with TRBD2 matching over 7 bases. The CDR3 has 16 residues. Germline loops: CDR1 MDHEN, CDR2 SYDVKM. V dropped 6 bases and J dropped 3; count of bases not matched to a gene: 12. As DNA, the CDR3 is TGTGCCAGCAGACGTCTAGCGGAAGGTGGGACAGATACGCAGTATTTT. It specifies CASRRLAEGGTDTQYF. Full variable domain (outside the CDR3, taken from reference TRBV28 and TRBJ2-3): DVKVTQSSRYLVKRTGEKVFLECVQDMDHENMFWYRQDPGLGLRLIYFSYDVKMKEKGDIPEGYSVSREKKERFSLILESASTNQTSMYLCASRRLAEGGTDTQYFGPGTRLTVL.